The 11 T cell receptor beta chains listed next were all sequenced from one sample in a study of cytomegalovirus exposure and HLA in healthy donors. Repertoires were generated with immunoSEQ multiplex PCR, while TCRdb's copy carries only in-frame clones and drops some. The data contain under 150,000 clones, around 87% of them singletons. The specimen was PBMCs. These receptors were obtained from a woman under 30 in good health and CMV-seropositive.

This CDR3 is CASSQSTSGAYEQYF. The CDR3 region has the DNA TGCGCCAGCAGCCAATCGACTAGCGGAGCCTACGAGCAGTACTTC. This chain links TRBV4-3 with TRBJ2-7, with 9 bases identical to TRBD2. This CDR3 has 15 amino acids. Germline assignment: CDR1 LGHNA and CDR2 YSLEER. V gave up 2 bases and J gave up 2 bases; unmatched junction bases: 4.

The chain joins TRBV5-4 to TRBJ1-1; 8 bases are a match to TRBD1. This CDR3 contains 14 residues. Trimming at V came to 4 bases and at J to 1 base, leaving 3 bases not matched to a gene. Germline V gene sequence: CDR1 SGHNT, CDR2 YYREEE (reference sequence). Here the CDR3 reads CASSPTGENTEAFF. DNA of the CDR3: TGTGCCAGCAGCCCGACAGGGGAGAACACTGAAGCTTTCTTT. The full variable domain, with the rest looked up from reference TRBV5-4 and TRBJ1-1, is ETGVTQSPTHLIKTRGQQVTLRCSSQSGHNTVSWYQQALGQGPQFIFQYYREEENGRGNFPPRFSGLQFPNYSSELNVNALELDDSALYLCASSPTGENTEAFFGQGTRLTVV.

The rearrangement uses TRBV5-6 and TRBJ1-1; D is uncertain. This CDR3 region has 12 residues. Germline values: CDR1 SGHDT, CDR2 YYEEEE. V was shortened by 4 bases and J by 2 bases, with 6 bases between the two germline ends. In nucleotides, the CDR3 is TGTGCCAGCAGCCGTAGTAACACTGAAGCTTTCTTT. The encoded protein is CASSRSNTEAFF. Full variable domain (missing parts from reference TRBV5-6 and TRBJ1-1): DAGVTQSPTHLIKTRGQQVTLRCSPKSGHDTVSWYQQALGQGPQFIFQYYEEEERQRGNFPDRFSGHQFPNYSSELNVNALLLGDSALYLCASSRSNTEAFFGQGTRLTVV.

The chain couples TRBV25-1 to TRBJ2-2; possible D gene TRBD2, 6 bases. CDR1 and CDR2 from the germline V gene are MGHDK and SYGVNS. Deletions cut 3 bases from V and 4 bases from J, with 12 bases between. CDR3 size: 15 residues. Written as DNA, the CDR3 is TGTGCCAGCAGTGATCCTTGGGGGGTCACCGGGGAGCTGTTTTTT. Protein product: CASSDPWGVTGELFF.

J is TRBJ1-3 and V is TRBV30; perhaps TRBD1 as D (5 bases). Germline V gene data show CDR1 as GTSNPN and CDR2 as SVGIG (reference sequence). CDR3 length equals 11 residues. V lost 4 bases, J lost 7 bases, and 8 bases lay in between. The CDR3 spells CAWTGRNTIYF. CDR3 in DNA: TGTGCCTGGACAGGGAGGAACACCATATATTTT. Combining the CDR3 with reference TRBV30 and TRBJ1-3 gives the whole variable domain SQTIHQWPATLVQPVGSPLSLECTVEGTSNPNLYWYRQAAGRGLQLLFYSVGIGQISSEVPQNLSASRPQDRQFILSSKKLLLSDSGFYLCAWTGRNTIYFGEGSWLTVV.

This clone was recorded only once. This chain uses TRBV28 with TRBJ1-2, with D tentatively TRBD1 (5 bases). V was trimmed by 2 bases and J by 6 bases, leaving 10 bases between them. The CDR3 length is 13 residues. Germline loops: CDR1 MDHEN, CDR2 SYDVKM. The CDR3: CASSLRDYNGYTF. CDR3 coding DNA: TGTGCCAGCAGTTTAAGGGACTATAATGGCTACACCTTC.

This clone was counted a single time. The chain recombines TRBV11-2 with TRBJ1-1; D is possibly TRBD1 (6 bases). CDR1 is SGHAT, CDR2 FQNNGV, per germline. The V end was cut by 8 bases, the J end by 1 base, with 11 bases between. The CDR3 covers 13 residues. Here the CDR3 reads CASSSQGNTEAFF. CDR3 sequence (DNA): TGTGCCAGCTCTTCACAGGGGAACACTGAAGCTTTCTTT.

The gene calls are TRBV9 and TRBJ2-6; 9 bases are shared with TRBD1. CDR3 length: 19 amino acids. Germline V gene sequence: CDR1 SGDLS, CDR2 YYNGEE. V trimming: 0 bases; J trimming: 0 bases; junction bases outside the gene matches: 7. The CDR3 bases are TGTGCCAGCAGCGTAGTATTGGGACAGGGAGCCTCTGGGGCCAACGTCCTGACTTTC. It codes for CASSVVLGQGASGANVLTF.

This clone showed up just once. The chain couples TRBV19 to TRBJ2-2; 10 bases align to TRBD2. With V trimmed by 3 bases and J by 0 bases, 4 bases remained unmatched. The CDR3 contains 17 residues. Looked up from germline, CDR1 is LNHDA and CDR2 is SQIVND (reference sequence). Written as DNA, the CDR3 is TGTGCCAGTAGTATCCCTAGCGGGGGCCCGAACACCGGGGAGCTGTTTTTT. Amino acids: CASSIPSGGPNTGELFF. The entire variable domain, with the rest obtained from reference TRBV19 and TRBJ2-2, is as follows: DGGITQSPKYLFRKEGQNVTLSCEQNLNHDAMYWYRQDPGQGLRLIYYSQIVNDFQKGDIAEGYSVSREKKESFPLTVTSAQKNPTAFYLCASSIPSGGPNTGELFFGEGSRLTVL.

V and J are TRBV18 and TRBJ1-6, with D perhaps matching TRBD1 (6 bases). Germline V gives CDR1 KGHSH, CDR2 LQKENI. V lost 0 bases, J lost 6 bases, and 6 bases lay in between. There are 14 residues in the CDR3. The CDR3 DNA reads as TGTGCCAGCTCACCACCACAGGGTAATTCACCCCTCCACTTT. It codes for CASSPPQGNSPLHF.

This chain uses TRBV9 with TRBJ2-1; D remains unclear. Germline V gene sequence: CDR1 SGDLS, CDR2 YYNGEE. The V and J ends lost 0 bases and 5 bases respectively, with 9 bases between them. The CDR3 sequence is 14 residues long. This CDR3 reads CASSVADLDNEQFF. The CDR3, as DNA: TGTGCCAGCAGCGTAGCTGACTTGGACAATGAGCAGTTCTTC.